This TCR beta chain is from a study of cytomegalovirus exposure and HLA in healthy donors. About the research overall: Earlier, 180 million or so T cells were analyzed, and 90 million to 120 million unique TCR beta sequences were found among them.

Looked up from germline, CDR1 is MDHEN and CDR2 is SYDVKM. The J segment lost 0 bases and the V segment lost 2 bases, leaving 4 bases of the junction unmatched. CDR3 length equals 16 residues. General observations from the study: In a later analysis, HLA-associated TCR beta chains were more clonally expanded than equally common others. Available immune exposure information was restricted to CMV serostatus only.

It was healthy bone marrow donors who served as donors. Concerning this clone itself: As yet, its antigen is unknown.

Researchers ran the PCR with 60 Vbeta and 13 Jbeta primers. TCRdb's table, derived via immunoSEQ multiplex PCR, lists solely in-frame clones and lacks some. This table has about 61,000 clones, more than 70% appearing once. The sequencing sample was made of PBMCs. The sequence was obtained from a man aged 50-60 years in good health and CMV-seropositive. The gene calls are TRBV28 and TRBJ2-7; 10 bases align to TRBD2. The CDR3 sequence: CASSLGLAGVSYEQYF. The DNA for the CDR3 is TGTGCCAGCAGTTTAGGCCTAGCGGGAGTCTCCTACGAGCAGTACTTC.